The sequence of this TCR beta chain was determined in a study of regulatory T cells in long-lasting Graves disease. The authors built TCR beta libraries using iRepertoire HTBI primers and Arm-PCR of CDR3 regions. MiXCR, run by TCRdb on the multiplex PCR reads, gives a single entry per CDR3 protein. The sample has roughly 510,000 distinct CDR3 sequences, roughly 16% seen once. From germline, CDR1 is MDHEN and CDR2 SYDVKM. Trimming cost V 7 bases and J 7 bases, with 20 bases left between them. There are 14 residues in the CDR3. There are many counts of this clonotype. Time point indicated: newly diagnosed GD, antithyroid drugs for less than 3 months. Preparation of the TCR library used RNA extracted from PBMCs. The sample was also linked to a second study, of T cells in Graves' hyperthyroidism and ophthalmopathy.

The clonotype originates from a man aged 18 to 29 with Graves disease. Source: peripheral blood mononuclear cells (PBMCs), taken at new diagnosis, from a patient treated with antithyroid drugs. The V and J genes are TRBV28 and TRBJ2-7, with D tentatively TRBD1 or TRBD2 (5 bases each). The CDR3 DNA follows: TGTGCCAGCAATACCGGGACCCCGACGAGGGAGCAGTACTTC. Amino acids: CASNTGTPTREQYF.